This note documents a single T cell receptor (beta chain) sequence. Authors' analysis steps: Quantification of nucleated cells was approximated via reference gene primer amplification. The method was immunoSEQ multiplex PCR; TCRdb's version includes in-frame clones alone and lacks a portion of them. V and J calls and clone size come straight from that table; D and trimming were deduced from the DNA. The repertoire includes 250,000 to 300,000 clones, 70% to 90% of them detected once, and approximately 7.2% sits in the top ten. The sample belongs to a study of blood T cell repertoires in COVID-19. Overall study context: Both acute and convalescent COVID-19 samples were obtained from the United States, Italy and Spain. Sample material is recorded as cDNA or gDNA derived from T cells, B-cell-depleted T cells, or PBMCs.

Specimen: peripheral blood. This TCR derives from a woman aged 30 to 39 who had recovered from COVID-19.

CDR3 residues: CSASSPGGDNQPQHF. CDR3 nucleotides: TGCAGTGCTAGTTCCCCGGGGGGGGACAATCAGCCCCAGCATTTT. This chain connects TRBV20-1 to TRBJ1-5, with D tentatively TRBD1 (5 bases). The CDR3 runs to 15 residues. V gave up 3 bases and J gave up 3 bases, with 15 bases separating them. Germline CDR1 DFQATT, CDR2 SNEGSKA (reference sequence).